A selection of T cell receptor beta chains follows, all from one sample in a study of T cell changes during pregnancy in multiple sclerosis. Clones were sequenced by immunoSEQ multiplex PCR, and TCRdb holds only the in-frame ones, with some missing. The profile shows more than 35,000 clones, roughly 89% of them singletons. The source was CD4+ T cells from peripheral blood mononuclear cells, collected after pregnancy. Receptor source: a female donor in good health, enrolled as a control in a pregnancy study. CDR3s include the opening cysteine and the closing phenylalanine or tryptophan. The D gene is left open where the match is weak.

CDR3 DNA	CDR3 protein	D gene	V gene	J gene	CDR3 length
TGTGCCAGCAGCTTAGGGGGGACAGGCGCCTACGAGCAGTACTTC	CASSLGGTGAYEQYF	TRBD1	TRBV5-6	TRBJ2-7	15
TGTGCCAGCAGCTTAGGCAGTCCGGGAGACGAGCAGTACTTC	CASSLGSPGDEQYF	NA	TRBV11-3	TRBJ2-7	14
TGTGCCAGCAGCTTAGGGGACAGGGACAATTCACCCCTCCACTTT	CASSLGDRDNSPLHF	TRBD1	TRBV7-9	TRBJ1-6	15
TGTGCCAGCAGTTTATTCGGAGGCCCCTTGGGTGAGCAGTTCTTC	CASSLFGGPLGEQFF	NA	TRBV27	TRBJ2-1	15
TGTGCCAGCAGTGTGAAGGCGGTGAACACCGGGGAGCTGTTTTTT	CASSVKAVNTGELFF	NA	TRBV2	TRBJ2-2	15
TGTGCCAGCCGAAGAGGGGGACAGGGCTCAGGATATGGCTACACCTTC	CASRRGGQGSGYGYTF	TRBD1	TRBV19	TRBJ1-2	16
TGTGCCAGCAGTAAACTGGGACAGGGCTACGAGCAGTACTTC	CASSKLGQGYEQYF	TRBD1	TRBV6-6	TRBJ2-7	14
TGTGCCAGCAGCTTAAATCAGGGGACCACTGAAGCTTTCTTT	CASSLNQGTTEAFF	NA	TRBV7-3	TRBJ1-1	14
TGTGCCAGCAGCCTCCGGGGATTACACACCGGGGAGCTGTTTTTT	CASSLRGLHTGELFF	NA	TRBV7-8	TRBJ2-2	15
TGCAGCGTAGCGACAGGGAACACCGGGGAGCTGTTTTTT	CSVATGNTGELFF	NA	TRBV29-1	TRBJ2-2	13
TGTGCCACCAGCAGAGATGGCCCAGGGGGTGATTCACCCCTCCACTTT	CATSRDGPGGDSPLHF	TRBD1	TRBV15	TRBJ1-6	16